The 27 T cell receptor beta chains reported below all come from one sample, sequenced in a study of cytomegalovirus exposure and HLA in healthy donors (dated 2017 in TCRdb). Libraries were prepared through the immunoSEQ multiplex PCR assay. For the multiplex PCR, a mixture combining 60 forward primers for TCR Vbeta segments and 13 reverse primers for TCR Jbeta segments was used. TCRdb carries this immuneACCESS record with in-frame sequences only. Its versions omit some clonotypes, under half of them owing to an unresolved V gene in the studies checked, with the rest unexplained. This sample comprises under 150,000 clones, 70% to 80% of them detected only once. The top ten clones comprise over 8.5% of the sample. Sequencing was performed on PBMCs. The receptor source for this set is a woman between 45 and 65 years old in good health and CMV-seropositive.

The CDR3 region is CASSLEWGGAGTDTQYF. In DNA form, the CDR3 reads TGTGCCAGCAGCTTAGAATGGGGGGGGGCTGGTACAGATACGCAGTATTTT. This rearrangement joins TRBV11-2 to TRBJ2-3, with a weak D call TRBD2 (7 bases). Germline values: CDR1 SGHAT, CDR2 FQNNGV. CDR3 length: 17 residues. Trimming took 0 bases from V and 3 from J, leaving 16 bases between them.

The gene calls are TRBV2 and TRBJ1-1; weak D call: TRBD1 (6 bases). V was pared by 10 bases and J by 1 base, with 19 bases between. CDR1 SNHLY and CDR2 FYNNEI come from the germline V gene. The CDR3 is made up of 15 amino acids. In nucleotides, the CDR3 is TGTGCCACGAGACAGGAACCGAATACGAACACTGAAGCTTTCTTT. Protein sequence: CATRQEPNTNTEAFF.

The count of this clone is one. The rearrangement joins TRBV10-3 to TRBJ2-7; 8 bases are a match to TRBD1. CDR1 and CDR2 from the germline V gene are ENHRY and SYGVKD. The CDR3 is made up of 12 amino acids. Trimming at V came to 10 bases and at J to 5 bases, leaving 7 bases not matched to a gene. The CDR3 DNA reads TGTGCCACCGTGACAGGGGAAAACGAGCAGTACTTC. Its translation: CATVTGENEQYF.

The rearrangement joins TRBV28 to TRBJ1-1; D not certain. The CDR3 consists of 11 residues. V lost 7 bases to trimming and J lost 3 bases, with 6 bases between them. Germline-derived CDR1 and CDR2 are MDHEN and SYDVKM. Here the CDR3 reads CASKSYTEAFF. DNA for the CDR3: TGTGCCAGCAAATCCTACACTGAAGCTTTCTTT.

As concerns this clone: Other nucleotide sequences from this sample produce the same CDR3. The chain combines TRBV5-1 with TRBJ2-5; 14 nucleotides agree with TRBD2. This CDR3 spans 16 amino acids. CDR1 SGHRS and CDR2 YFSETQ come from the germline V gene. The trim removed 4 bases at V and 2 bases at J, leaving 4 bases unmatched. The CDR3 nucleotides are TGCGCCAGCAGCCCCGGACTAGCGGGGGGTCAAGAGACCCAGTACTTC. Amino acid sequence: CASSPGLAGGQETQYF.

V usage is TRBV5-6 and J usage is TRBJ2-1, with D tentatively TRBD1 (5 bases). CDR3 length: 12 amino acids. CDR1 SGHDT and CDR2 YYEEEE come from the germline V gene. Trimming pared 1 base from V and 9 bases from J, leaving 8 bases between. DNA for the CDR3: TGTGCCAGCAGCTTGTATAGGGGTGAGCAGTTCTTC. Translating gives CASSLYRGEQFF. The variable domain in full, with the rest retrieved from reference TRBV5-6 and TRBJ2-1, is DAGVTQSPTHLIKTRGQQVTLRCSPKSGHDTVSWYQQALGQGPQFIFQYYEEEERQRGNFPDRFSGHQFPNYSSELNVNALLLGDSALYLCASSLYRGEQFFGPGTRLTVL.

The CDR3 DNA reads TGTGCCAGCACCTATATCGGGGTTTACACCTTC. Encoded protein: CASTYIGVYTF. V and J are TRBV6-5 and TRBJ1-2, with unresolved D. CDR3 length: 11 amino acids. Looked up from germline, CDR1 is MNHEY and CDR2 is SVGAGI. V lost 7 bases and J 11 bases, leaving 14 bases between the germline ends.

CDR3 coding DNA: TGTGCCAGCACCCGGGACTTACAAGAGACCCAGTACTTC. Translating gives CASTRDLQETQYF. The chain uses TRBV6-6 and TRBJ2-5, with D maybe TRBD2 (6 bases). Germline V gene sequence: CDR1 MNHNY, CDR2 SVGAGI (reference sequence). V lost 7 bases to trimming and J lost 2 bases, with 11 bases between them. The CDR3 length is 13 residues.

V gene TRBV10-3 combines with J gene TRBJ1-1; D is perhaps TRBD1 (6 bases). CDR3 size: 15 residues. The germline CDR1 and CDR2 sequences are ENHRY and SYGVKD. V lost 2 bases, J lost 3 bases, and 13 bases lay in between. The CDR3: CAISEGSGADTEAFF. The CDR3 DNA reads TGTGCCATCAGTGAGGGATCAGGGGCGGACACTGAAGCTTTCTTT.

The chain has TRBV18 and TRBJ1-1; 10 bases are a match to TRBD1. V shed 2 bases, J shed 6 bases, and the junction held 9 bases outside the gene matches. The CDR3 contains 16 residues. Germline V lookup: CDR1 KGHSH, CDR2 LQKENI. The CDR3 region is CASSPSEGQGSPEAFF. CDR3 nucleotide sequence: TGTGCCAGCTCACCATCAGAGGGACAGGGGAGCCCTGAAGCTTTCTTT.

Ten or more counts support this clone. The chain couples TRBV5-8 to TRBJ2-5; 10 positions match TRBD1. This CDR3 has 14 amino acids. J was trimmed by 3 bases and V by 3 bases; bases with no gene match: 2. Germline assignment: CDR1 SGHTS and CDR2 YDEGEE. The CDR3 region is CASSYGTGEETQYF. The CDR3 DNA follows: TGTGCCAGCAGCTACGGGACAGGGGAAGAGACCCAGTACTTC.

The chain joins TRBV5-1 to TRBJ1-3, with a tentative D call TRBD1 (6 bases). There are 16 residues in the CDR3. Trimming removed 4 bases at V and 2 bases at J, with 16 bases between. Germline loops: CDR1 SGHRS, CDR2 YFSETQ. CDR3 in DNA: TGCGCCAGCAGCGATGGACAGAGTGGAACTGGAAACACCATATATTTT. It translates to CASSDGQSGTGNTIYF.

The chain uses TRBV28 and TRBJ1-1; D call uncertain. CDR1 MDHEN and CDR2 SYDVKM come from the germline V gene. Trimming removed 7 bases at V and 1 base at J, with 13 bases between. This CDR3 has 14 amino acids. The CDR3 region has the DNA TGTGCCAGCATAGAGGCGCCCGGGAACACTGAAGCTTTCTTT. It translates to CASIEAPGNTEAFF.

The rearrangement links TRBV10-3 to TRBJ2-1; 7 bases match TRBD2. The V gene end was trimmed by 0 bases and the J gene end by 7 bases; junction bases not matched to a gene: 3. Germline CDR1 ENHRY, CDR2 SYGVKD. The CDR3 contains 14 residues. CDR3 DNA sequence: TGTGCCATCAGTGAGTCGGGGGGGGAAAATGAGCAGTTCTTC. The encoded protein is CAISESGGENEQFF.

This chain joins TRBV9 and TRBJ1-1; unclear D gene. The CDR3 runs to 13 residues. Germline lookup yields CDR1 SGDLS and CDR2 YYNGEE. Deletions cut 4 bases from V and 0 bases from J, with 7 bases between. CDR3: CASSQIMNTEAFF. The CDR3 DNA follows: TGTGCCAGCAGCCAGATCATGAACACTGAAGCTTTCTTT. The full variable domain, completed using reference TRBV9 and TRBJ1-1, is DSGVTQTPKHLITATGQRVTLRCSPRSGDLSVYWYQQSLDQGLQFLIQYYNGEERAKGNILERFSAQQFPDLHSELNLSSLELGDSALYFCASSQIMNTEAFFGQGTRLTVV.

This clone showed up just once. The J gene is TRBJ1-1, the V gene TRBV30; D is unclear. Germline CDR1 and CDR2: GTSNPN and SVGIG (reference sequence). V was trimmed by 3 bases and J by 0 bases, leaving 5 bases between them. The CDR3 extends over 12 amino acids. The CDR3 sequence: CAWSLVNTEAFF. The CDR3 DNA sequence: TGTGCCTGGAGCCTAGTGAACACTGAAGCTTTCTTT.

The rearrangement uses TRBV2 and TRBJ1-2; 7 nucleotides agree with TRBD1. CDR3 length: 14 amino acids. J was trimmed by 2 bases and V by 7 bases; bases with no gene match: 7. Germline CDR1 is SNHLY and CDR2 is FYNNEI. The CDR3 nucleotides read TGTGCCAGCAAAGACCCGGGACAGAACTATGGCTACACCTTC. It translates to CASKDPGQNYGYTF. Full variable domain (outside the CDR3, taken from reference TRBV2 and TRBJ1-2): EPEVTQTPSHQVTQMGQEVILRCVPISNHLYFYWYRQILGQKVEFLVSFYNNEISEKSEIFDDQFSVERPDGSNFTLKIRSTKLEDSAMYFCASKDPGQNYGYTFGSGTRLTVV.

In nucleotides, the CDR3 is TGCGCCAGCAGCCAAGGAGACAGGGGGCTCACTGAAGCTTTCTTT. Amino acids: CASSQGDRGLTEAFF. This rearrangement joins TRBV4-1 to TRBJ1-1; the match to TRBD1 covers 10 bases. In germline, CDR1 is MGHRA, CDR2 YSYEKL. The junction had 3 bases not matched to a gene; V was cut back by 1 base and J by 4 bases. The CDR3 runs to 15 residues.

This chain connects TRBV21-1 to TRBJ2-7; TRBD1, the D gene given by the table, was not confirmed from the DNA. TRBV21-1 is reported as a pseudogene. CDR3 length: 14 residues. CDR3 in amino acids: CARCHKGHLYEQYF. CDR3 nucleotides: TGTGCCAGATGTCATAAGGGACACCTCTACGAGCAGTACTTC.

The chain combines TRBV4-2 with TRBJ1-1; tentative D call: TRBD1 (6 bases). CDR3 size: 14 residues. The V and J ends lost 3 bases and 1 base respectively, with 9 bases between them. Germline loops: CDR1 LGHNA, CDR2 YNFKEQ. As DNA, the CDR3 is TGTGCCAGCAGCCAGATGACAGGGAACACTGAAGCTTTCTTT. Translation: CASSQMTGNTEAFF.

V is TRBV28 and J is TRBJ1-2, with 12 bases that match TRBD1. The CDR3 loop spans 18 amino acids. V shed 3 bases, J shed 8 bases, and the junction held 16 bases outside the gene matches. CDR1 and CDR2 from the germline V gene are MDHEN and SYDVKM. CDR3 residues: CASSLRGGGDRGRGGYTF. CDR3 coding DNA: TGTGCCAGCAGTTTGAGAGGGGGTGGGGACAGGGGGCGTGGAGGCTACACCTTC.

The chain joins TRBV5-4 to TRBJ2-5; 7 bases are shared with TRBD1. There are 15 residues in the CDR3. Germline loops: CDR1 SGHNT, CDR2 YYREEE (reference sequence). With V trimmed by 4 bases and J by 4 bases, 10 bases remained unmatched. The CDR3 loop reads CASSVQTGYRETQYF. DNA for the CDR3: TGTGCCAGCAGCGTACAGACAGGGTATCGAGAGACCCAGTACTTC.

The chain uses TRBV2 and TRBJ2-7, with 10 positions matching TRBD1. The CDR3 length is 14 residues. Germline-derived CDR1 and CDR2 are SNHLY and FYNNEI. V lost 5 bases and J lost 6; bases outside the gene matches: 7. This CDR3 is CASSLSGTGVEQYF. DNA for the CDR3: TGTGCCAGCAGTTTATCCGGGACAGGGGTCGAGCAGTACTTC.

The chain combines TRBV11-2 with TRBJ2-1, with D possibly TRBD2 on 6 matching bases. The CDR3 is 15 residues long. CDR1 is SGHAT and CDR2 is FQNNGV in the germline V gene. V was pared by 7 bases and J by 0 bases, with 13 bases between. The CDR3 sequence is CASTVRDFSYNEQFF. CDR3 coding DNA: TGTGCCAGCACCGTACGGGACTTCTCCTACAATGAGCAGTTCTTC.

This sequence joins TRBV5-1 and TRBJ2-7; 10 bases line up with TRBD1. V dropped 3 bases and J dropped 1; count of bases not matched to a gene: 4. CDR1 SGHRS and CDR2 YFSETQ come from the germline V gene. The CDR3 is 15 residues long. The CDR3 loop reads CASSSEGQGSYEQYF. The CDR3 coding sequence is TGCGCCAGCAGCTCGGAGGGACAGGGGTCCTACGAGCAGTACTTC.

This clone was counted a few times. J is TRBJ2-7 and V is TRBV19; 7 bases are shared with TRBD1. Germline values: CDR1 LNHDA, CDR2 SQIVND (reference sequence). This CDR3 is 14 amino acids long. The V gene end was trimmed by 6 bases and the J gene end by 2 bases; junction bases not matched to a gene: 7. The CDR3 region is CASSQNRGAYEQYF. The CDR3 DNA is TGTGCCAGTAGCCAAAACAGGGGAGCCTACGAGCAGTACTTC.

The rearrangement links TRBV6-1 to TRBJ1-5; 9 bases align to TRBD1. Trimming cost V 3 bases and J 2 bases; bases outside gene matches: 8. This CDR3 is built from 17 residues. From germline, CDR1 is MNHNS and CDR2 SASEGT. In DNA, the CDR3 is TGTGCCAGCAGTGAGGGGACAGGGATGTTAGGCAATCAGCCCCAGCATTTT. This translates into CASSEGTGMLGNQPQHF.